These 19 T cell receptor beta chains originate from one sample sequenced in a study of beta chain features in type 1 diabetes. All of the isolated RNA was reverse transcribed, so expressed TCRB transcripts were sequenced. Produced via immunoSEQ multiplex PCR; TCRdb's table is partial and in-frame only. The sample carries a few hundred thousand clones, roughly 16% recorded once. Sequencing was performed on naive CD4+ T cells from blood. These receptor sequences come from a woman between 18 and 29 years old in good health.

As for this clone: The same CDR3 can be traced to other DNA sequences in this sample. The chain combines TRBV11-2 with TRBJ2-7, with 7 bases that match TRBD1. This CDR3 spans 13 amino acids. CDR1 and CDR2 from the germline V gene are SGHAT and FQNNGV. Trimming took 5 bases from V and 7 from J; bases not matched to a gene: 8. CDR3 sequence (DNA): TGTGCCAGCAGCCCCGACAGGGTCAGGGAGCAGTACTTC. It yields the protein CASSPDRVREQYF.

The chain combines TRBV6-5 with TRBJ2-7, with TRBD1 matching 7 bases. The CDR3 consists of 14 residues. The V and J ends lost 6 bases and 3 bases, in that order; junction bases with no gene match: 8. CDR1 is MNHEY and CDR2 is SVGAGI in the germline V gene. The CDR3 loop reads CASRRGRGNYEQYF. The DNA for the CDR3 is TGTGCCAGCAGACGTGGCAGGGGGAACTACGAGCAGTACTTC.

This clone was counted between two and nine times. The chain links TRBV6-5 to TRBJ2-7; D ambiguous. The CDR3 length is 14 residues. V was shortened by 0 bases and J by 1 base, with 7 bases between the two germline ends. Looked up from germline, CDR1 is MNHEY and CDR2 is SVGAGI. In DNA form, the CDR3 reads TGTGCCAGCAGTTACTCTAGAGGATCCTACGAGCAGTACTTC. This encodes CASSYSRGSYEQYF.

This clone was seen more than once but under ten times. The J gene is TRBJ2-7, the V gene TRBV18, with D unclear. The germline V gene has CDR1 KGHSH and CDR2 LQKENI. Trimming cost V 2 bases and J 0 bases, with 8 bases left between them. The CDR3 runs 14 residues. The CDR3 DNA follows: TGTGCCAGCTCACCAATTGCGAGCTCCTACGAGCAGTACTTC. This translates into CASSPIASSYEQYF.

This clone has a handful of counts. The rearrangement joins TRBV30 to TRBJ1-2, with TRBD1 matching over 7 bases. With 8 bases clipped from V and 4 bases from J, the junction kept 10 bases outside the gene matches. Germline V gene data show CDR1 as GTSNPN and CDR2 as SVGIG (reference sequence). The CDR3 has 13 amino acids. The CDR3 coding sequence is TGTGCCGGTGATCGGGACAGCAGCTATGGCTACACCTTC. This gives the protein CAGDRDSSYGYTF.

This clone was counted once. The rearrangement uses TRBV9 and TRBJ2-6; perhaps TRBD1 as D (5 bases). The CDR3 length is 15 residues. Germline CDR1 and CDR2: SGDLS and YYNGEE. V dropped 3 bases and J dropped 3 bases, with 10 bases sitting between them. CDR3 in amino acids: CASSAQGVGANVLTF. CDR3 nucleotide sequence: TGTGCCAGCAGCGCCCAGGGTGTTGGGGCCAACGTCCTGACTTTC.

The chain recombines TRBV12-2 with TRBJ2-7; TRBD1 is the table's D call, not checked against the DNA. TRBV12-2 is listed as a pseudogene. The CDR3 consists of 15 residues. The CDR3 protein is CASRLTPGQGHEQYF. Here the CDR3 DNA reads TGTGCAAGTCGCTTAACCCCTGGACAGGGCCACGAGCAGTACTTC.

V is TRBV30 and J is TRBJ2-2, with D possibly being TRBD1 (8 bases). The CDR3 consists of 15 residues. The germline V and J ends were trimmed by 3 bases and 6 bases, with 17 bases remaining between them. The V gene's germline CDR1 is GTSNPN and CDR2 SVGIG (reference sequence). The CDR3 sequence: CAWRRTGRGPGELFF. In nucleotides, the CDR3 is TGTGCCTGGAGGAGGACAGGGAGGGGACCCGGGGAGCTGTTTTTT.

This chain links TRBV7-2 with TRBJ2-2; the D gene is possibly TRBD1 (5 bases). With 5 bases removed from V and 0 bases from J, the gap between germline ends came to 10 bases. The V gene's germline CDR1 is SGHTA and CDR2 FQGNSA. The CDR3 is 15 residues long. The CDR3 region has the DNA TGTGCCAGCAGCCAGGGATCTACGAACACCGGGGAGCTGTTTTTT. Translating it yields CASSQGSTNTGELFF.

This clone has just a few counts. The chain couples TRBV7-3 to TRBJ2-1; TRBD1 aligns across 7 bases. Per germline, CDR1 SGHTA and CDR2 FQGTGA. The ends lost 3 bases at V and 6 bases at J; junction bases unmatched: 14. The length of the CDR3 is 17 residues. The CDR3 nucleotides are TGTGCCAGCAGCTTTTACGCAAAGACAGGGAGTAGCAATGAGCAGTTCTTC. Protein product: CASSFYAKTGSSNEQFF.

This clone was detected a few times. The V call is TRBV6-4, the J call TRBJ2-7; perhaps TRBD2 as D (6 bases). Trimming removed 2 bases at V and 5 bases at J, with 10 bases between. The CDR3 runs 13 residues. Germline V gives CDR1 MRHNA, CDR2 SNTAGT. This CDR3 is CASSDRPSDEQYF. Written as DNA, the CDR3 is TGTGCCAGCAGTGACCGGCCTAGCGACGAGCAGTACTTC.

The CDR3 region is CASSNSGPHSYEQYF. Written as DNA, the CDR3 is TGTGCCAGCAGCAACAGCGGGCCCCACTCCTACGAGCAGTACTTC. V gene TRBV5-4 combines with J gene TRBJ2-7, with D possibly being TRBD2 (6 bases). This CDR3 has 15 residues. The ends were cut back, 4 bases at V and 0 bases at J, with 14 bases in the middle. The V gene's germline CDR1 is SGHNT and CDR2 YYREEE (reference sequence). Variable domain in full (rest from reference TRBV5-4 and TRBJ2-7): ETGVTQSPTHLIKTRGQQVTLRCSSQSGHNTVSWYQQALGQGPQFIFQYYREEENGRGNFPPRFSGLQFPNYSSELNVNALELDDSALYLCASSNSGPHSYEQYFGPGTRLTVT.

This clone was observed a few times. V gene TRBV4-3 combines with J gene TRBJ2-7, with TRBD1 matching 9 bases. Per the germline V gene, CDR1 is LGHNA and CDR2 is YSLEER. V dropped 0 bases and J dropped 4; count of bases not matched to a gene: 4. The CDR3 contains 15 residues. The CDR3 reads CASSQDHRGLYEQYF. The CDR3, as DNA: TGCGCCAGCAGCCAAGATCACAGGGGGCTGTACGAGCAGTACTTC.

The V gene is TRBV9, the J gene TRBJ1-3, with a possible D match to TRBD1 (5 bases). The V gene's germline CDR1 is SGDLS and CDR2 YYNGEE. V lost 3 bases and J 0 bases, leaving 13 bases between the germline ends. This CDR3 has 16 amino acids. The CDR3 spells CASSALGGASGNTIYF. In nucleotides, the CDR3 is TGTGCCAGCAGCGCCCTGGGCGGGGCCTCTGGAAACACCATATATTTT.

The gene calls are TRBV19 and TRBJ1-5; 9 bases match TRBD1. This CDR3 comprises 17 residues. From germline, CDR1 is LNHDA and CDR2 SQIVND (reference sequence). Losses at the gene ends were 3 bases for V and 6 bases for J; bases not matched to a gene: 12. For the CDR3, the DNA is TGTGCCAGTAGTATTTTGACCGGGACAGGGTTCGGTCAGCCCCAGCATTTT. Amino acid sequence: CASSILTGTGFGQPQHF.

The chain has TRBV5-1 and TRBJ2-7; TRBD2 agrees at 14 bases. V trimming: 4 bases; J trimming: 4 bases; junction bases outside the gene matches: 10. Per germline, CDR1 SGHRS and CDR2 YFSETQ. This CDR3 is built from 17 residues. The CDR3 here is CASSLLTGTSGSYEQYF. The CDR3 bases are TGCGCCAGCAGCCTCCTCACCGGGACTAGCGGGAGTTACGAGCAGTACTTC.

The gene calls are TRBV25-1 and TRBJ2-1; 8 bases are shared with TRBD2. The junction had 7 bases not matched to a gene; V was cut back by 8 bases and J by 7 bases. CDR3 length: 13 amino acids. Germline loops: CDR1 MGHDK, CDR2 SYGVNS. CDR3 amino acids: CASVREGGNEQFF. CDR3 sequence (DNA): TGTGCCAGCGTACGGGAGGGCGGGAATGAGCAGTTCTTC.

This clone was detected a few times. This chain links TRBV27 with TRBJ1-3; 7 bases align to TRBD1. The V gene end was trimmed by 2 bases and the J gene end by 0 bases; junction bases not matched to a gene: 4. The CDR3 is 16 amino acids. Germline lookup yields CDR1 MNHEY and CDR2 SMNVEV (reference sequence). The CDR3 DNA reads TGTGCCAGCAGTTTAGATCGGACAGGCTCTGGAAACACCATATATTTT. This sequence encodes CASSLDRTGSGNTIYF.

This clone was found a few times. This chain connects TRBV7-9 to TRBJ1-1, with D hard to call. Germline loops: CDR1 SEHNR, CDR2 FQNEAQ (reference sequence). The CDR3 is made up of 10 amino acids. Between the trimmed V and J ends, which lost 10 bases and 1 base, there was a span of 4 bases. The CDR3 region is CATRNTEAFF. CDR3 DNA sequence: TGTGCCACCCGGAACACTGAAGCTTTCTTT.